A few counts support the clone carrying this T cell receptor beta chain. This record belongs to a study of blood T cell repertoires in COVID-19. The wider study: Italy, Spain and the United States were the sources of the convalescent and acute COVID-19 samples. The cDNA or gDNA used as material had been derived from T cells, B-cell-depleted T cells, or PBMCs.

Germline V CDR1 and CDR2: SGHDT, YYEEEE. Between the trimmed V and J ends, which lost 4 bases and 5 bases, there was a span of 13 bases. The CDR3 totals 14 residues. This table comes from immunoSEQ multiplex PCR, and its TCRdb copy is limited to in-frame clones, with some not included. This table holds over 95,000 clones, 65% to 85% found once. The receptor's source is a man aged 70 or older with active or convalescent COVID-19. The chain combines TRBV5-6 with TRBJ1-5; maybe TRBD1 (6 bases). Sequencing used peripheral blood. CDR3 sequence: CASSLYRVDQPQHF. The CDR3, as DNA: TGTGCCAGCAGCCTTTACAGGGTCGATCAGCCCCAGCATTTT.